This T cell receptor beta chain was profiled in a study of OX40 agonist ivuxolimab in advanced cancers. Study as a whole: Those enrolled were approximately 83% male, with a mean age of approximately 60 years and ages from roughly 20 to 85.

Measured with immunoSEQ multiplex PCR; TCRdb has only the in-frame clones, and not every one. This sample carries approximately 44,000 clones, about 90% of them seen once, and the ten largest clones take over 0.35%. The CDR3 covers 15 residues. V gave up 4 bases and J gave up 9 bases; unmatched junction bases: 12. Germline CDR1 and CDR2: SGHNT and YYREEE (reference sequence). V usage is TRBV5-4 and J usage is TRBJ2-2, with TRBD1 matching 7 bases. Source: CD4+ or CD8+ T cells sorted from blood, taken in a trial of the OX40 agonist ivuxolimab. This receptor was obtained from an adult with an advanced solid tumor such as melanoma, head and neck, liver or kidney cancer. This chain's CDR3 is CASSLGTERVRELFF. The CDR3 DNA follows: TGTGCCAGCAGCCTAGGGACAGAGAGGGTTAGGGAGCTGTTTTTT.